The sequence of this TCR beta chain was determined in a study of blood T cell repertoires in COVID-19. The wider study: Sample material is recorded as cDNA or gDNA derived from T cells, B-cell-depleted T cells, or PBMCs.

V was cut by 0 bases and J by 4 bases, with 7 bases left in between. Germline V gene lookup returns CDR1 SGDLS and CDR2 YYNGEE. This CDR3 spans 14 amino acids. The protocol was immunoSEQ multiplex PCR, while the TCRdb copy is restricted to in-frame clones and leaves out a portion. The sample contains roughly 130,000 clones, 88% of which appear only once. The chain carries TRBV9 and TRBJ2-2; D is unresolved. The sample was peripheral blood. This TCR came from a human donor with COVID-19, enrolled during active disease. The donor label of this sample is uncertain. The CDR3 here is CASSVGDFTGELFF. The CDR3 bases are TGTGCCAGCAGCGTAGGCGATTTCACCGGGGAGCTGTTTTTT.